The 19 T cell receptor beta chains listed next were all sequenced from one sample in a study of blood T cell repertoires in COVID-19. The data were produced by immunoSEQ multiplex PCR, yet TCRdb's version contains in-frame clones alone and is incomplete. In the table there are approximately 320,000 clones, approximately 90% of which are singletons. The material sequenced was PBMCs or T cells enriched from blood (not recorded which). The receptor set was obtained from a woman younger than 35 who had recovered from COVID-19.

The CDR3 coding sequence is TGCAGCGTTGGGACCCGCGACAGGGTGGAAAACACCATATATTTT. As protein: CSVGTRDRVENTIYF. The chain uses TRBV29-1 and TRBJ1-3; 7 bases are a match to TRBD1. Germline values: CDR1 SQVTM, CDR2 ANQGSEA. The CDR3 length is 15 residues. V gave up 4 bases and J gave up 6 bases; unmatched junction bases: 12.

The CDR3 region has the DNA TGTGCCAGCAGCTTAGATACAGGGTTGGAGACCCAGTACTTC. Protein product: CASSLDTGLETQYF. The chain has TRBV7-2 and TRBJ2-5; perhaps TRBD1 as D (6 bases). Between the trimmed V and J ends, which lost 1 base and 5 bases, there was a span of 11 bases. Germline V gives CDR1 SGHTA, CDR2 FQGNSA. The CDR3 spans 14 residues.

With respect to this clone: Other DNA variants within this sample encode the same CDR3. This CDR3 is CASSLGQANYGYTF. The CDR3 region has the DNA TGTGCCAGCAGCTTAGGACAGGCTAACTATGGCTACACCTTC. The V gene is TRBV7-9, the J gene TRBJ1-2, with D perhaps matching TRBD1 (6 bases). The CDR3 totals 14 residues. The V gene's germline CDR1 is SEHNR and CDR2 FQNEAQ (reference sequence). V shed 1 base and J shed 0 bases, with 6 bases lying between them. Full variable domain (rest looked up from reference TRBV7-9 and TRBJ1-2): DTGVSQNPRHKITKRGQNVTFRCDPISEHNRLYWYRQTLGQGPEFLTYFQNEAQLEKSRLLSDRFSAERPKGSFSTLEIQRTEQGDSAMYLCASSLGQANYGYTFGSGTRLTVV.

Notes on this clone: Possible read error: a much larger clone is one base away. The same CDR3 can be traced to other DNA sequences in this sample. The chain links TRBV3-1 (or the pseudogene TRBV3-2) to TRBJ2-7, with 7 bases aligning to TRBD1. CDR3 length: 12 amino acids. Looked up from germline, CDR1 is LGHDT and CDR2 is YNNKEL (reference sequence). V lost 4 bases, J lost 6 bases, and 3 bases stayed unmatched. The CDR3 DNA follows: TGTGCCAGCAGCCCGACAGGGATCGAGCAGTACTTC. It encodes CASSPTGIEQYF.

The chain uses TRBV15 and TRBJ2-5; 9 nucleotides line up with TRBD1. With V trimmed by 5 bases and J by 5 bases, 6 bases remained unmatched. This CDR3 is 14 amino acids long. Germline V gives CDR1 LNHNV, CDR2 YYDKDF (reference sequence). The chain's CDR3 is CATSSHRGLETQYF. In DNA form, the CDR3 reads TGTGCCACCAGCTCCCACAGGGGGCTGGAGACCCAGTACTTC.

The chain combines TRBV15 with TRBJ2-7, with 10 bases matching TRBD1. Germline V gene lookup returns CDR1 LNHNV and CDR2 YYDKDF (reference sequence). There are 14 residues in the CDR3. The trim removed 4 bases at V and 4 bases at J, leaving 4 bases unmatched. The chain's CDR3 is CATSTGQGEYEQYF. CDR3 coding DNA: TGTGCCACCAGCACTGGACAGGGGGAGTACGAGCAGTACTTC.

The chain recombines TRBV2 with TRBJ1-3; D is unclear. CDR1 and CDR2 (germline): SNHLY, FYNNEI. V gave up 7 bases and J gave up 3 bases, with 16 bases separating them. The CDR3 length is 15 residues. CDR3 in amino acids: CASTGLAGLGNTIYF. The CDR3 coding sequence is TGTGCCAGCACCGGGCTGGCGGGCCTTGGAAACACCATATATTTT.

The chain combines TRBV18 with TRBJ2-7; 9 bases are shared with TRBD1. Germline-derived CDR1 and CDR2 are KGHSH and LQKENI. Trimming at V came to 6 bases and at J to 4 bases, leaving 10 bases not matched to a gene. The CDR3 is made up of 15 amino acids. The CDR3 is CASSPNPGQGYEQYF. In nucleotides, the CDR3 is TGTGCCAGCTCGCCAAACCCGGGACAGGGTTACGAGCAGTACTTC.

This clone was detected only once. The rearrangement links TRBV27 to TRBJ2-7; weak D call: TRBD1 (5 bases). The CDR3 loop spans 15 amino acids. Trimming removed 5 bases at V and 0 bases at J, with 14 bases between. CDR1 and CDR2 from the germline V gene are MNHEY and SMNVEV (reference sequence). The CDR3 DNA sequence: TGTGCCAGCAGTGGACGGGCAGGGAACTCCTACGAGCAGTACTTC. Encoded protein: CASSGRAGNSYEQYF.

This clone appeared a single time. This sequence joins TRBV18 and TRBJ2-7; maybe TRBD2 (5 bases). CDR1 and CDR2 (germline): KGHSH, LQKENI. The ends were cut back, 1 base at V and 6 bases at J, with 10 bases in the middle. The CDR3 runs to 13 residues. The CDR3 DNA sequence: TGTGCCAGCTCACCACTTGGGAGCGGCGAGCAGTACTTC. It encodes CASSPLGSGEQYF.

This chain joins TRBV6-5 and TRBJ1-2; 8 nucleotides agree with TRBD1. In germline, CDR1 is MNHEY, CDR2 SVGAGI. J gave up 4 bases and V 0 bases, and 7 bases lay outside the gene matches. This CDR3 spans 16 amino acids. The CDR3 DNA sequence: TGTGCCAGCAGTTACTCGTCAGGGGGCCGGGGCTATGGCTACACCTTC. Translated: CASSYSSGGRGYGYTF.

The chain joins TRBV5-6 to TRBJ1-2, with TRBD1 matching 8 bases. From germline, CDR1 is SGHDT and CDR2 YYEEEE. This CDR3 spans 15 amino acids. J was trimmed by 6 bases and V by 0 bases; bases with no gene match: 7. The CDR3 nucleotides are TGTGCCAGCAGCTTGGCCGACAGGGGAGGGCATGGCTACACCTTC. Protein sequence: CASSLADRGGHGYTF.

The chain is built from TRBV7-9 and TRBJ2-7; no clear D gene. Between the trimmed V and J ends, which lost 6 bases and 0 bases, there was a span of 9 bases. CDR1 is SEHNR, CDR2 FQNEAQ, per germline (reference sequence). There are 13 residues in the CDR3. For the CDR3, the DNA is TGTGCCAGCAGTCCGGAGCTCTCCTACGAGCAGTACTTC. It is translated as CASSPELSYEQYF.

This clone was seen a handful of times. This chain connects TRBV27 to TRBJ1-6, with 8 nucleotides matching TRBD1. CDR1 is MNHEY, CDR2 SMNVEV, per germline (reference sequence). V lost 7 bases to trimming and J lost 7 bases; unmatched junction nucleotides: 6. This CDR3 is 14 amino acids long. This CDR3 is CASTSGQANSPLHF. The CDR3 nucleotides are TGTGCCAGCACCTCGGGACAGGCAAATTCACCCCTCCACTTT.

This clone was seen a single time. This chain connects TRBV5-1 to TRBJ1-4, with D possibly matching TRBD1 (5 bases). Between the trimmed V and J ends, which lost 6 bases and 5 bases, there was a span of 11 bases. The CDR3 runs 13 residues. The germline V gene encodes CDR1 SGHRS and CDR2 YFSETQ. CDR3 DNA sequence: TGCGCCAGCACACAGGACCGGAATGAAAAACTGTTTTTT. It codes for CASTQDRNEKLFF. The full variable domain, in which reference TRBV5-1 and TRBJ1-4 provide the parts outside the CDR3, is KAGVTQTPRYLIKTRGQQVTLSCSPISGHRSVSWYQQTPGQGLQFLFEYFSETQRNKGNFPGRFSGRQFSNSRSEMNVSTLELGDSALYLCASTQDRNEKLFFGSGTQLSVL.

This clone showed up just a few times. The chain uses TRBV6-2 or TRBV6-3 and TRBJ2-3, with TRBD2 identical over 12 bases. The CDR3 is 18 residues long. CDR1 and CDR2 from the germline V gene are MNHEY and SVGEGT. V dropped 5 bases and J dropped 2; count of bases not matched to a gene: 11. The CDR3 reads CASSSRGLAGLNTDTQYF. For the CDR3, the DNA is TGTGCCAGCAGTAGTCGTGGACTAGCGGGACTGAACACAGATACGCAGTATTTT.

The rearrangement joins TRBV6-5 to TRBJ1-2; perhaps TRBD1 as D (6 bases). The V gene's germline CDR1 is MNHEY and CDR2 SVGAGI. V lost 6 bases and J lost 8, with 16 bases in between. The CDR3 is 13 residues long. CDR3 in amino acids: CASRTGTRPGYTF. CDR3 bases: TGTGCCAGCAGAACCGGGACACGCCCCGGCTACACCTTC.

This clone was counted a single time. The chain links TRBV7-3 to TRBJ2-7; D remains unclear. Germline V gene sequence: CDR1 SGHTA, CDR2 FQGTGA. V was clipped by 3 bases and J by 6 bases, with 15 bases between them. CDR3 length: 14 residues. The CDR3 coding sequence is TGTGCCAGCAGCTTCGCTGGGCCCCCCTCCGAGCAGTACTTC. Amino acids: CASSFAGPPSEQYF.

The CDR3 sequence is CAIQGTANSPLHF. The CDR3, as DNA: TGTGCCATCCAGGGGACAGCGAATTCACCCCTCCACTTT. The J gene is TRBJ1-6, the V gene TRBV6-5; 7 nucleotides align to TRBD1. Germline V gives CDR1 MNHEY, CDR2 SVGAGI. V dropped 10 bases and J dropped 7; count of bases not matched to a gene: 7. The CDR3 is 13 residues long.